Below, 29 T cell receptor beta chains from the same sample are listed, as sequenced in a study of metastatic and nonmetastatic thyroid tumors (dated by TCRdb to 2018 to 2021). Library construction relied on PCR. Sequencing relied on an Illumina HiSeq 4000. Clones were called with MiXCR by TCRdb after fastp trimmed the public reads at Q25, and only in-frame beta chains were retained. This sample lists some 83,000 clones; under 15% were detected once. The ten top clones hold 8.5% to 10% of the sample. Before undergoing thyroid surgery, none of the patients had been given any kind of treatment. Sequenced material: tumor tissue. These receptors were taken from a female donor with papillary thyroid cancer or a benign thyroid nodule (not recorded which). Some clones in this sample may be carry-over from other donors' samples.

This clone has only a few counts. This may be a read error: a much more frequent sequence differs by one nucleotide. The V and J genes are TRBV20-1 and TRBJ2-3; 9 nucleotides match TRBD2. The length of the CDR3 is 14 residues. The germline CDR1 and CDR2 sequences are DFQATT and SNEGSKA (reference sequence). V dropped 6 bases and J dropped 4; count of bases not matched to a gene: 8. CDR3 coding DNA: TGCAGTGCCGCCGGGACTAGCAAGGCAGATACGCAGTATTTT. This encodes CSAAGTSKADTQYF.

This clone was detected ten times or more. The CDR3 sequence: CASSLQGAKLYNEQFF. CDR3 DNA: TGTGCCAGCAGTCTACAGGGGGCCAAATTATACAATGAGCAGTTCTTC. This sequence joins TRBV6-1 and TRBJ2-1; TRBD1 agrees at 9 bases. V was pared by 5 bases and J by 4 bases, with 9 bases of the junction left unmatched. There are 16 residues in the CDR3. CDR1 is MNHNS, CDR2 SASEGT, per germline.

This CDR3 reads CSAKGGGREQGPYEQYF. The CDR3 nucleotides read TGCAGTGCTAAAGGGGGGGGCAGGGAACAGGGCCCCTACGAGCAGTACTTC. The V call is TRBV20-1, the J call TRBJ2-7; D is possibly TRBD2 (7 bases). Germline lookup yields CDR1 DFQATT and CDR2 SNEGSKA (reference sequence). The CDR3 totals 17 residues. The V and J ends lost 4 bases and 2 bases respectively, with 24 bases between them.

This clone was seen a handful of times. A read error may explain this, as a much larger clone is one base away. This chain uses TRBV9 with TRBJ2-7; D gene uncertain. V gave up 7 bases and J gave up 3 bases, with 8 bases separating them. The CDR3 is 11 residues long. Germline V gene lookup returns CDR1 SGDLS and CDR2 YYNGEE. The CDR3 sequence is CASWGLYEQYF. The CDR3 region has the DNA TGTGCCAGCTGGGGTCTCTACGAGCAGTACTTC.

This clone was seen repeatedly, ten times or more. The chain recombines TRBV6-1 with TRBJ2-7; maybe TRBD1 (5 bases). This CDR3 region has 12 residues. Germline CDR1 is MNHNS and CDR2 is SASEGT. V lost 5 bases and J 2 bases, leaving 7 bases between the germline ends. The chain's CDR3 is CASSTGTYEQYF. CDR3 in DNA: TGTGCCAGCAGTACAGGTACCTACGAGCAGTACTTC.

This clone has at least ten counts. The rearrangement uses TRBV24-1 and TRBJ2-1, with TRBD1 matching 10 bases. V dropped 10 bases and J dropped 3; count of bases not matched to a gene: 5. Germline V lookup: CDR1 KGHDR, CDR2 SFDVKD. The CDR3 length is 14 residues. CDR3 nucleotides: TGTGCCACTCGCGGACAGGGGGGCTACAATGAGCAGTTCTTC. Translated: CATRGQGGYNEQFF.

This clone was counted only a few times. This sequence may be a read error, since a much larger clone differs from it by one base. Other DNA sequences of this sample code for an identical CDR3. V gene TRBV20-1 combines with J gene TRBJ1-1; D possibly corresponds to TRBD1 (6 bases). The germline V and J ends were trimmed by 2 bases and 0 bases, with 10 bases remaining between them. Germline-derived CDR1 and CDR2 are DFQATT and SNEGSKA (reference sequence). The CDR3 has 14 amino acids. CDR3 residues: CSARKGHMNTEAFF. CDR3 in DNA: TGCAGTGCTAGAAAGGGACATATGAACACTGAAGCTTTCTTT.

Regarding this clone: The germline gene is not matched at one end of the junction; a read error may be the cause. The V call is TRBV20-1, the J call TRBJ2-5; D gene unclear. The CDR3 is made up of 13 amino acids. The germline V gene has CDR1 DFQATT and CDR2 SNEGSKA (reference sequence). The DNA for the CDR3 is TGCAGTGCAGAACGGAATGTCCAAGAGACCCGGTACTTC. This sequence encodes CSAERNVQETRYF.

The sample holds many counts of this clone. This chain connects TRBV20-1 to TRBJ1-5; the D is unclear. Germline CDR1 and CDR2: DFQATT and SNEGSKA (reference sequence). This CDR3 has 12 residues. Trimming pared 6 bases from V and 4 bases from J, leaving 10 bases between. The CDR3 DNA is TGCAGTGCCTCGACCCCGAATCAGCCCCAGCATTTT. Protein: CSASTPNQPQHF.

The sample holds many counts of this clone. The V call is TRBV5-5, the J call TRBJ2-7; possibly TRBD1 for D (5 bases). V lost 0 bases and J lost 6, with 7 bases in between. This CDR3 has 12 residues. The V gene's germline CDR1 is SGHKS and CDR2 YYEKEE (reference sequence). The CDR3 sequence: CASSLGTREQYF. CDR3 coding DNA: TGTGCCAGCAGCTTGGGGACACGCGAGCAGTACTTC.

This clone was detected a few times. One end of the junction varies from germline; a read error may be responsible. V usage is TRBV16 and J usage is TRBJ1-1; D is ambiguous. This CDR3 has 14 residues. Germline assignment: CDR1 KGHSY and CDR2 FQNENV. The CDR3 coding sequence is TGTGCCAGCATCCAATCGGCGGAGGGCACTGAAGCTTTCTTT. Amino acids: CASIQSAEGTEAFF.

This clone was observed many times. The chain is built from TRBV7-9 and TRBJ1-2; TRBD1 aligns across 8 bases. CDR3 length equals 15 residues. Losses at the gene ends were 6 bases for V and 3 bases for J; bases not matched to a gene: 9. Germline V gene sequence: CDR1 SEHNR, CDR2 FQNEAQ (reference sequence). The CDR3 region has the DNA TGTGCCAGCAGTCGACAGGGGTTCGGGTACTATGGCTACACCTTC. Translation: CASSRQGFGYYGYTF.

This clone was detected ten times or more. The CDR3 region has the DNA TGTGCCAGCAGCTTAGTGAGGGGCTATGGCTACACCTTC. Translation gives CASSLVRGYGYTF. The genes are TRBV11-2 and TRBJ1-2; tentative D call: TRBD1 (5 bases). Germline loops: CDR1 SGHAT, CDR2 FQNNGV. This CDR3 spans 13 amino acids. Trimming took off 1 base at V and 4 bases at J, with 7 bases between the two ends.

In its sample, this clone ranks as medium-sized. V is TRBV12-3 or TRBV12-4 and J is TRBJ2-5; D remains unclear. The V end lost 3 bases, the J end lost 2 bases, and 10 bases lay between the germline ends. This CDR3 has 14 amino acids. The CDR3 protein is CASSFGRIQETQYF. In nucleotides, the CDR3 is TGTGCCAGCAGTTTTGGGCGGATACAAGAGACCCAGTACTTC.

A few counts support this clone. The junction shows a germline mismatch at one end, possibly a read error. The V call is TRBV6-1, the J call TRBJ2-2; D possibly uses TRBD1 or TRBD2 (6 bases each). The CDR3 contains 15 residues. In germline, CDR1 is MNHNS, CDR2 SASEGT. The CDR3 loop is CASARGGLNTVELFF. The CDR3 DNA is TGTGCCAGCGCTCGTGGGGGGCTTAACACCGTGGAGCTTTTTTTT.

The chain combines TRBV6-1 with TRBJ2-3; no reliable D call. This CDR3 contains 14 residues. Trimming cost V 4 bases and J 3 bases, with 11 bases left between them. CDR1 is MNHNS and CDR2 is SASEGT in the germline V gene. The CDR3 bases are TGTGCCAGCAGTGTGACCCTCGTGACAGATACGCAGTATTTT. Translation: CASSVTLVTDTQYF.

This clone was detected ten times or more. The CDR3 bases are TGTGCCAGCAGCGTAGCGACTGGGGACACCGGGGAGCTGTTTTTT. This translates into CASSVATGDTGELFF. The V and J genes are TRBV9 and TRBJ2-2; D remains unclear. CDR1 and CDR2 (germline): SGDLS, YYNGEE. The CDR3 runs 15 residues. With 0 bases removed from V and 3 bases from J, the gap between germline ends came to 9 bases.

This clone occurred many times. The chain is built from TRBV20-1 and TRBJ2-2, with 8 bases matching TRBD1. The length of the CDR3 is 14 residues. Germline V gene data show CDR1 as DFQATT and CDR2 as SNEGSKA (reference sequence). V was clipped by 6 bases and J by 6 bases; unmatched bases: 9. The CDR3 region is CSAPDRAGAGELFF. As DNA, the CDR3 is TGCAGTGCGCCGGACAGGGCTGGGGCCGGGGAGCTGTTTTTT.

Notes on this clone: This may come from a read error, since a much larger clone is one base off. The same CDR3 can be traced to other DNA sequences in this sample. The CDR3 here is CASSPPRTGDYEQYF. CDR3 bases: TGTGCCAGCAGCCCTCCCCGGACAGGGGACTATGAGCAGTACTTC. V is TRBV7-9 and J is TRBJ2-7; TRBD1 agrees at 9 bases. The CDR3 runs 15 residues. Germline V gene sequence: CDR1 SEHNR, CDR2 FQNEAQ (reference sequence). Trimming at V came to 5 bases and at J to 7 bases, leaving 12 bases not matched to a gene.

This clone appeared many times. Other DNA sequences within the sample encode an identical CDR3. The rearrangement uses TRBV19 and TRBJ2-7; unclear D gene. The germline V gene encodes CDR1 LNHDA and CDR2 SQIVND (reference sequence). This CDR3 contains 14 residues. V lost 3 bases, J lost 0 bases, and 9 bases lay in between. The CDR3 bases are TGTGCCAGTAGTATTGGCGCTAGCTCCTACGAGCAGTACTTC. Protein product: CASSIGASSYEQYF.

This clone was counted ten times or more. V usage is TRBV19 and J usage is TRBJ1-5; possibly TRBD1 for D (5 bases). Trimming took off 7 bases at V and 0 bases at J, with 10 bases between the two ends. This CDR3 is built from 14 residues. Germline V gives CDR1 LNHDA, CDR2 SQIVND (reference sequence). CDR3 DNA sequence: TGTGCCAGTAAAGGGGTTTATAGCAATCAGCCCCAGCATTTT. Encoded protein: CASKGVYSNQPQHF.

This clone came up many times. The CDR3 DNA follows: TGTGCCACCAGCAGAGGGCAGGGTATCGGGGAGCTGTTTTTT. It translates to CATSRGQGIGELFF. The chain links TRBV15 to TRBJ2-2, with a weak D call TRBD1 (5 bases). V gave up 1 base and J gave up 7 bases, with 10 bases separating them. The CDR3 covers 14 residues. CDR1 and CDR2 (germline): LNHNV, YYDKDF (reference sequence).

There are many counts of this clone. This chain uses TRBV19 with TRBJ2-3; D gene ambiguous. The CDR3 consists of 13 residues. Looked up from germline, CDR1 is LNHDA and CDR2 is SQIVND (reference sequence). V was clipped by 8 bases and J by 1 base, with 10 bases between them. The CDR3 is CASLRAGTDTQYF. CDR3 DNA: TGTGCCAGTCTCCGGGCGGGCACAGATACGCAGTATTTT.

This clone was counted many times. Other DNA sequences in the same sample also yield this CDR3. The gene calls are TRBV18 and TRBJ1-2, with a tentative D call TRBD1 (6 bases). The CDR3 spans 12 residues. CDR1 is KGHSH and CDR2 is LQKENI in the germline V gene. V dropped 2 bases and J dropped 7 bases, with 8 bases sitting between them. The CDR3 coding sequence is TGTGCCAGCTCACCAGGGGGCCTTGGCTACACCTTC. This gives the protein CASSPGGLGYTF.

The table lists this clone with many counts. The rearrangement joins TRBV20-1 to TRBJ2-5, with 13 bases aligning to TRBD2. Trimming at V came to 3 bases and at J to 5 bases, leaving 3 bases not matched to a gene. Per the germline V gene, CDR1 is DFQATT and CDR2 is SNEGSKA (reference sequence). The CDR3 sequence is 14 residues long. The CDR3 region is CSASGTSGIETQYF. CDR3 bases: TGCAGTGCTAGCGGGACTAGCGGGATTGAGACCCAGTACTTC.

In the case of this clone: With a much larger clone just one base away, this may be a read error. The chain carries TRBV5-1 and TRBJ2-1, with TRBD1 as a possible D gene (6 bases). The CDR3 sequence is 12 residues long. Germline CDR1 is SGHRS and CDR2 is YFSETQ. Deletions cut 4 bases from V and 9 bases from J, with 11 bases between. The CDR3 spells CASSDDRSEQFF. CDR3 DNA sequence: TGCGCCAGCAGCGATGACAGGTCTGAGCAGTTCTTC.

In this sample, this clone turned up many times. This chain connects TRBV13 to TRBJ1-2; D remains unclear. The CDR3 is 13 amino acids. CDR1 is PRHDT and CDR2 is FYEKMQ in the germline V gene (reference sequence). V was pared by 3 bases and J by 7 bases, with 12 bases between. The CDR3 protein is CASSFFSGLGYTF. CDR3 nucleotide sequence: TGTGCCAGCAGCTTTTTTAGCGGTCTTGGCTACACCTTC.

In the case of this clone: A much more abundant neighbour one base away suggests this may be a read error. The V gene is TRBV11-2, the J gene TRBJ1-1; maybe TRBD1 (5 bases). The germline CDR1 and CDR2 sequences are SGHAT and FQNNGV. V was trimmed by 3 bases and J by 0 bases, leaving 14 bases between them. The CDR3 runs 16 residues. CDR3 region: CASSLTVVSVNTEAFF. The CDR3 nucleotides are TGTGCCAGCAGCTTGACAGTGGTGTCCGTGAACACTGAAGCTTTCTTT.

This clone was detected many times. CDR3 region: CASSQDSNWVYEQYF. CDR3 DNA: TGTGCCAGCAGCCAAGATTCGAATTGGGTCTACGAGCAGTACTTC. The rearrangement links TRBV3-1 to TRBJ2-7; no reliable D call. The CDR3 length is 15 residues. Germline values: CDR1 LGHDT, CDR2 YNNKEL (reference sequence). V lost 0 bases and J lost 3, with 12 bases in between.